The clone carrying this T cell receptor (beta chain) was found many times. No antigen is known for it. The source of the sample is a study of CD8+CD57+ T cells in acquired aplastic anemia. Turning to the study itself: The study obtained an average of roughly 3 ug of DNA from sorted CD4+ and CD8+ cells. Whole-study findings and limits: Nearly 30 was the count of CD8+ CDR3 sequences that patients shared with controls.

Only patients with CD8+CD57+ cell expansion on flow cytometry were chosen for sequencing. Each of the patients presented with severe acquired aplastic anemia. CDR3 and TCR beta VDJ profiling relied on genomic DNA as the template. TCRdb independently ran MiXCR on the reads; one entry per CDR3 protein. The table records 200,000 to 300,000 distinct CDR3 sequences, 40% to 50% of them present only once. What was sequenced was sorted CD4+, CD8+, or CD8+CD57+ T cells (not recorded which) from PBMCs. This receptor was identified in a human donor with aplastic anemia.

In DNA, the CDR3 is TGTGCCAGCAGTTTTTTCGCCCCGGGGGAGCAGTACTTC. Translated: CASSFFAPGEQYF. The rearrangement links TRBV12-3 or TRBV12-4 to TRBJ2-7, with TRBD2 as a possible D gene (5 bases). This CDR3 comprises 13 residues. V was clipped by 3 bases and J by 7 bases, with 13 bases between them.